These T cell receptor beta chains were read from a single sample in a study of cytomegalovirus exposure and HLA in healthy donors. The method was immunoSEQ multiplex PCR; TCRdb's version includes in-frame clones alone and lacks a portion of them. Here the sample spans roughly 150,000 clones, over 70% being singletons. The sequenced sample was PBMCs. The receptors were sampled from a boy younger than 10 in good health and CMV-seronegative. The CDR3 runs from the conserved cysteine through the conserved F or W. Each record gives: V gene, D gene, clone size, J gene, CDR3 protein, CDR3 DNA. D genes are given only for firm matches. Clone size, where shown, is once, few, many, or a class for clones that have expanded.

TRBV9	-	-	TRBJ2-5	CASSEQTGGETQYF	TGTGCCAGCAGCGAACAGACGGGGGGCGAGACCCAGTACTTC
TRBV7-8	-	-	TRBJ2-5	CASSLWGGAGETQYF	TGTGCCAGCAGCTTGTGGGGGGGGGCGGGGGAGACCCAGTACTTC
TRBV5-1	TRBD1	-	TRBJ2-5	CASSFGTGVQETQYF	TGCGCCAGCAGCTTTGGGACAGGGGTTCAAGAGACCCAGTACTTC
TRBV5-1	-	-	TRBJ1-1	CASSLVLNTEAFF	TGCGCCAGCAGCTTGGTATTGAACACTGAAGCTTTCTTT
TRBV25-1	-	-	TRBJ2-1	CASSEGGEQFF	TGTGCCAGCAGTGAAGGAGGTGAGCAGTTCTTC
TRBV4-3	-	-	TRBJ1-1	CASSQREGTEAFF	TGCGCCAGCAGCCAACGTGAGGGAACTGAAGCTTTCTTT
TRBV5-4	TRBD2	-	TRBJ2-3	CASSFTDSGSGADTQYF	TGTGCCAGCAGCTTTACCGATAGCGGGAGCGGAGCAGATACGCAGTATTTT
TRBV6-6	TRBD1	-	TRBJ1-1	CASSTGTGSEAFF	TGTGCCAGCAGTACAGGGACAGGGTCTGAAGCTTTCTTT
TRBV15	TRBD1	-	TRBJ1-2	CATSSGWDRPYYGYTF	TGTGCCACCAGCAGCGGTTGGGACAGACCATACTATGGCTACACCTTC
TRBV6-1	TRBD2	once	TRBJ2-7	CASSGPGRDEQYF	TGTGCCAGCAGTGGCCCTGGGAGGGACGAGCAGTACTTC
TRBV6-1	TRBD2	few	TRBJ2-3	CASSEVAGGSDTQYF	TGTGCCAGCAGTGAAGTGGCGGGAGGATCAGATACGCAGTATTTT
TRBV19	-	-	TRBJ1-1	CASSIPPDSLNTEAFF	TGTGCCAGTAGTATACCCCCCGACAGTTTGAACACTGAAGCTTTCTTT
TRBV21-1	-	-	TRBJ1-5	CASSDPGQVTIGPQHF	TGTGCCAGCAGCGACCCGGGACAGGTTACTATCGGGCCCCAGCATTTT
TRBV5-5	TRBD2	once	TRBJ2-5	CASSRGLAGGETQYF	TGTGCCAGCAGCAGGGGACTAGCGGGAGGCGAGACCCAGTACTTC
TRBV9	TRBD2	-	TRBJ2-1	CASSVERGLGVDEQFF	TGTGCCAGCAGCGTAGAGCGGGGCCTCGGGGTCGATGAGCAGTTCTTC
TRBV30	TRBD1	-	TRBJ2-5	CAWSSRGQGLETQYF	TGTGCCTGGAGTTCCCGGGGACAGGGGCTAGAGACCCAGTACTTC
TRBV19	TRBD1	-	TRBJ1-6	CASSRTGPNSPLHF	TGTGCCAGTAGCCGGACAGGGCCGAATTCACCCCTCCACTTT
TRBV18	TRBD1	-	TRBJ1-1	CASSFAKGAGTEAFF	TGTGCCAGCTCATTCGCAAAGGGGGCTGGAACTGAAGCTTTCTTT
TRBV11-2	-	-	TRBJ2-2	CASSPRGNTGELFF	TGTGCCAGCAGCCCTCGGGGAAACACCGGGGAGCTGTTTTTT
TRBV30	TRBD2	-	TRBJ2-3	CAWSVGTSGSADTQYF	TGTGCCTGGAGTGTGGGGACTAGCGGGAGCGCAGATACGCAGTATTTT
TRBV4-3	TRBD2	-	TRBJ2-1	CASSQSSGGWNEQFF	TGCGCCAGCAGCCAGTCTAGCGGGGGGTGGAATGAGCAGTTCTTC
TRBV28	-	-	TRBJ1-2	CASSFNPGAIYGYTF	TGTGCCAGCAGTTTCAACCCAGGGGCTATATATGGCTACACCTTC
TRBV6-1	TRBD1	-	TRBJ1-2	CASSTLRDSYGYTF	TGTGCCAGCAGTACCCTCCGGGACAGCTATGGCTACACCTTC
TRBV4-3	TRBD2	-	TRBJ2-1	CASSQDGPAGLYNEQFF	TGCGCCAGCAGCCAAGATGGTCCAGCGGGGTTGTACAATGAGCAGTTCTTC
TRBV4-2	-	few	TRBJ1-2	CASSQDGVGGFNYGYTF	TGTGCCAGCAGCCAAGACGGGGTTGGCGGATTTAACTATGGCTACACCTTC
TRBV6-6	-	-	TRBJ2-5	CASNHGGGGKETQYF	TGTGCCAGCAACCACGGAGGGGGGGGAAAAGAGACCCAGTACTTC
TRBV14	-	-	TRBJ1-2	CASSGSGNYGYTF	TGTGCCAGCAGCGGCTCAGGGAACTATGGCTACACCTTC
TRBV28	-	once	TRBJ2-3	CASSLPGSTDTQYF	TGTGCCAGCAGTTTACCAGGATCCACAGATACGCAGTATTTT
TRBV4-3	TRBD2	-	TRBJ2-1	CASSQGTSANNEQFF	TGCGCCAGCAGCCAGGGGACTAGCGCAAACAATGAGCAGTTCTTC
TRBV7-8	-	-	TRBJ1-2	CASSLDEQFYGYTF	TGTGCCAGCAGCTTAGATGAACAGTTCTATGGCTACACCTTC
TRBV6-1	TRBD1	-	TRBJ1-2	CASSETGGRLYGYTF	TGTGCCAGCAGTGAAACAGGGGGGCGACTCTATGGCTACACCTTC
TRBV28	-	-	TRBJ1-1	CASSLWSTQKEAFF	TGTGCCAGCAGTTTATGGTCCACCCAGAAAGAAGCTTTCTTT
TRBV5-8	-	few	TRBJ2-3	CASSLAQATDTQYF	TGTGCCAGCAGCTTAGCCCAAGCCACAGATACGCAGTATTTT